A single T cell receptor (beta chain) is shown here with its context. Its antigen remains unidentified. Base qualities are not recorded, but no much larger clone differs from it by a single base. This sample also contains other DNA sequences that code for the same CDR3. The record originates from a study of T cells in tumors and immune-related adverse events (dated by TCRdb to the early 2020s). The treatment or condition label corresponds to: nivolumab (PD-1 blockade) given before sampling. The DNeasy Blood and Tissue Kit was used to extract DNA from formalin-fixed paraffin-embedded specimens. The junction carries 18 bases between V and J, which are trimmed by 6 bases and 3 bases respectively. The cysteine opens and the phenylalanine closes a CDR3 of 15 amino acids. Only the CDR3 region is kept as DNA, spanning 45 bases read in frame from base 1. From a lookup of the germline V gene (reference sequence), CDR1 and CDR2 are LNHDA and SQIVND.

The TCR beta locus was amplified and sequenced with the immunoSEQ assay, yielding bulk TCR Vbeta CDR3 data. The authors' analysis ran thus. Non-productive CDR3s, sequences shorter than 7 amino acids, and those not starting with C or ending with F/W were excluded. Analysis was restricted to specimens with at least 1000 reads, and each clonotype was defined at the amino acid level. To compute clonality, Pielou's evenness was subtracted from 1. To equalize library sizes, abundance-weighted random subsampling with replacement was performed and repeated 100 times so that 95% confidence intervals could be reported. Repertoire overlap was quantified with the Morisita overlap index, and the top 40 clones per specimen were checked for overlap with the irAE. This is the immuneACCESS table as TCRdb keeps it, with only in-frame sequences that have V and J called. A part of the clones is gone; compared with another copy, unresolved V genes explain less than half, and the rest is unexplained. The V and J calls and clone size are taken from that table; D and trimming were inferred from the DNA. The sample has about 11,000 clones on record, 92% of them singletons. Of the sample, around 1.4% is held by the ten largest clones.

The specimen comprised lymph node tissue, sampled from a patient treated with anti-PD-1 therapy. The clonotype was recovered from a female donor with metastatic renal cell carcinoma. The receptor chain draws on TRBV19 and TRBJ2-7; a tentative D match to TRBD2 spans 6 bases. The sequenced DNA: TGTGCCAGTAGCATCTCTTCGGGAGCTTACTACGAGCAGTACTTC. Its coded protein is CASSISSGAYYEQYF.